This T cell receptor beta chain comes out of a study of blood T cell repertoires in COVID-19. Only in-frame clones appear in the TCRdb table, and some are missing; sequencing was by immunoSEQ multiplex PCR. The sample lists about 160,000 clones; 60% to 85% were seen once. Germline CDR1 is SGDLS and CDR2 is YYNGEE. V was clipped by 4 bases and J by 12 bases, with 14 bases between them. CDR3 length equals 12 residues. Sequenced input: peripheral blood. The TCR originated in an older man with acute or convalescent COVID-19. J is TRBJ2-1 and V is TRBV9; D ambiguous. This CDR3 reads CASSTPPGTQFF. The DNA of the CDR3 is TGTGCCAGCAGCACCCCACCGGGTACGCAGTTCTTC.